The 20 T cell receptor beta chains in this list originate from one sample, sequenced in a study of blood T cells in healthy people across ages. A sample-barcoded 5' primer and a J-beta primer mix were used in a second PCR of about 7 to 12 cycles. MiXCR, applied by TCRdb to the 5' RACE reads, yields one record per CDR3 protein. The data contain hundreds of thousands of distinct CDR3 sequences, roughly 25% of them singletons. This same sample was also part of a study on T cells of mothers and their children.

Sequencing was performed on blood. These TCRs come from a boy younger than 18 in good health.

The chain employs TRBV6-9 and TRBJ2-3; D unresolved. The V and J ends lost 7 bases and 0 bases respectively, with 8 bases between them. Germline V lookup: CDR1 MNHGY, CDR2 SVAAGI. The CDR3 consists of 13 residues. DNA for the CDR3: TGTGCCAGCATGGCGGCGAGCACAGATACGCAGTATTTT. Amino acid sequence: CASMAASTDTQYF.

The gene calls are TRBV12-3 or TRBV12-4 and TRBJ1-4, with D unresolved. V lost 7 bases and J lost 0, with 9 bases in between. The CDR3 sequence is 14 residues long. CDR3 in amino acids: CASTRSSTNEKLFF. CDR3 nucleotides: TGTGCCAGCACCCGAAGCTCAACTAATGAAAAACTGTTTTTT.

The chain combines TRBV20-1 with TRBJ1-2; TRBD1 matches at 8 bases. With 1 base clipped from V and 4 bases from J, the junction kept 8 bases outside the gene matches. The CDR3 totals 15 residues. Germline-derived CDR1 and CDR2 are DFQATT and SNEGSKA (reference sequence). The CDR3 DNA reads TGCAGTGCTAGAGGGGGGACAGGTGAACTCTATGGCTACACCTTC. Its protein is CSARGGTGELYGYTF.

J is TRBJ2-3 and V is TRBV12-3 or TRBV12-4; 7 bases fit TRBD2. Trimming cost V 3 bases and J 1 base; bases outside gene matches: 4. The CDR3 totals 15 residues. The CDR3 reads CASSFPSGRTDTQYF. The CDR3 DNA is TGTGCCAGCAGTTTTCCTAGCGGACGCACAGATACGCAGTATTTT.

This clonotype was picked up a small number of times. The genes are TRBV2 and TRBJ1-4; D gene unclear. The CDR3 has 14 residues. With 3 bases removed from V and 5 bases from J, the gap between germline ends came to 10 bases. Germline CDR1 reads SNHLY; CDR2 reads FYNNEI. CDR3 nucleotide sequence: TGTGCCAGCAGTGAGATAAAGCTCAATGAAAAACTGTTTTTT. It translates to CASSEIKLNEKLFF.

This rearrangement joins TRBV20-1 to TRBJ2-3; D is unclear. Germline CDR1 reads DFQATT; CDR2 reads SNEGSKA (reference sequence). V was cut by 7 bases and J by 5 bases, with 7 bases left in between. The CDR3 consists of 10 residues. CDR3: CSVGIDTQYF. The DNA of the CDR3 is TGCAGTGTGGGAATAGATACGCAGTATTTT.

Only a few counts were recorded for this clonotype. This chain joins TRBV5-6 and TRBJ1-2; D unclear. V was shortened by 0 bases and J by 0 bases, with 9 bases between the two germline ends. The CDR3 loop spans 15 amino acids. The germline V gene encodes CDR1 SGHDT and CDR2 YYEEEE. The CDR3 protein is CASSLGSATNYGYTF. The CDR3 DNA follows: TGTGCCAGCAGCTTGGGTAGTGCCACTAACTATGGCTACACCTTC.

The genes are TRBV5-1 and TRBJ2-1, with 7 positions matching TRBD2. Germline V gene lookup returns CDR1 SGHRS and CDR2 YFSETQ. V lost 3 bases and J lost 3; bases outside the gene matches: 12. CDR3 length: 17 residues. CDR3 DNA: TGCGCCAGCAGCTCCCCGACTAGCTCAATGGGCTACAATGAGCAGTTCTTC. Translation gives CASSSPTSSMGYNEQFF.

This rearrangement joins TRBV4-1 to TRBJ1-1, with D uncertain. The V end was cut by 4 bases, the J end by 1 base, with 7 bases between. CDR3 size: 13 residues. Germline CDR1 reads MGHRA; CDR2 reads YSYEKL. The CDR3 nucleotides read TGCGCCAGCAGCCCAAAGTCGAACACTGAAGCTTTCTTT. Encoded protein: CASSPKSNTEAFF.

The rearrangement uses TRBV4-3 and TRBJ2-3; possible D gene TRBD2, 6 bases. From germline, CDR1 is LGHNA and CDR2 YSLEER. The ends were cut back, 0 bases at V and 12 bases at J, with 13 bases in the middle. CDR3 length equals 13 residues. Written as DNA, the CDR3 is TGCGCCAGCAGCCAAGAAGTGCCGGGAGTCCAGTATTTT. Translating gives CASSQEVPGVQYF.

V gene TRBV3-1 combines with J gene TRBJ2-7; 9 bases line up with TRBD2. The length of the CDR3 is 15 residues. CDR1 and CDR2 (germline): LGHDT, YNNKEL (reference sequence). With 2 bases clipped from V and 5 bases from J, the junction kept 7 bases outside the gene matches. The CDR3 sequence is CASSQSSGRFNEQYF. CDR3 sequence (DNA): TGTGCCAGCAGCCAAAGCAGCGGGAGGTTCAACGAGCAGTACTTC.

This clonotype has just a few counts. J is TRBJ2-4 and V is TRBV7-9, with D perhaps TRBD2 (5 bases). V lost 1 base and J 6 bases, leaving 13 bases between the germline ends. Germline assignment: CDR1 SEHNR and CDR2 FQNEAQ (reference sequence). The CDR3 consists of 15 residues. Here the CDR3 reads CASSLGYGEVNIQYF. CDR3 nucleotides: TGTGCCAGCAGCTTAGGCTACGGGGAAGTAAACATTCAGTACTTC.

The chain couples TRBV20-1 to TRBJ2-1, with TRBD2 matching 9 bases. The CDR3 covers 16 residues. Trimming removed 0 bases from V and 4 bases from J; junction bases left unmatched: 7. Germline V gene sequence: CDR1 DFQATT, CDR2 SNEGSKA (reference sequence). The CDR3 is CSARDVAGASYNEQFF. CDR3 nucleotides: TGCAGTGCTAGAGACGTAGCGGGAGCTTCTTACAATGAGCAGTTCTTC.

Comment on this clonotype: At one of its ends the junction is not consistent with the germline gene, which may arise from a read error. The CDR3 loop is CASSFLGSQADAQYF. The CDR3 coding sequence is TGTGCCAGCAGTTTTTTGGGATCGCAGGCAGATGCGCAGTATTTT. The rearrangement uses TRBV12-3 or TRBV12-4 and TRBJ2-3; no clear D gene. This CDR3 has 15 amino acids.

This clonotype was observed a few times. The rearrangement uses TRBV12-3 or TRBV12-4 and TRBJ2-5, with D hard to call. This CDR3 is built from 15 residues. Trimming left V 4 bases short and J 1 base short, with 13 bases between. The CDR3 bases are TGTGCCAGCAGTTCCTATCCGGCAGGCCAAGAGACCCAGTACTTC. Translated, it gives CASSSYPAGQETQYF.

This clonotype has just a few counts. The chain employs TRBV4-1 and TRBJ2-5; 11 bases are a match to TRBD2. The DNA end is more similar to TRBJ2-1, so the J call may be wrong. The CDR3 has 19 amino acids. Germline CDR1 is MGHRA and CDR2 is YSYEKL. CDR3 nucleotide sequence: TGCGCCAGCAGCCAAGATCTGCGACTAGCGGGATACTACTTGGATGAGCAGTTCTTC. Its translation is CASSQDLRLAGYYLDEQFF.

This clonotype was seen at least ten times. The rearrangement joins TRBV7-9 to TRBJ2-1; D not certain. CDR3 size: 11 residues. Per germline, CDR1 SEHNR and CDR2 FQNEAQ (reference sequence). V was trimmed by 3 bases and J by 7 bases, leaving 4 bases between them. CDR3 protein: CASSFTNEQFF. In nucleotides, the CDR3 is TGTGCCAGCAGCTTCACGAATGAGCAGTTCTTC.

V usage is TRBV6-4 and J usage is TRBJ2-5; 14 nucleotides match TRBD2. Germline-derived CDR1 and CDR2 are MRHNA and SNTAGT. Trimming at V came to 5 bases and at J to 4 bases, leaving 3 bases not matched to a gene. The CDR3 contains 15 residues. This CDR3 reads CASSSTSGGGETQYF. The CDR3 DNA is TGTGCCAGCAGTTCGACTAGCGGGGGGGGAGAGACCCAGTACTTC.

This clonotype has just a few counts. The chain combines TRBV7-6 with TRBJ2-1; D perhaps matches TRBD1 (6 bases). Germline V gene data show CDR1 as SGHVS and CDR2 as FNYEAQ. This CDR3 has 17 residues. V lost 3 bases and J 4 bases, leaving 19 bases between the germline ends. The CDR3 DNA is TGTGCCAGCAGCTTGTGGACAAACAAGGGGGTTTACAATGAGCAGTTCTTC. This sequence encodes CASSLWTNKGVYNEQFF.

The V gene is TRBV25-1, the J gene TRBJ1-2; the match to TRBD1 covers 7 bases. From germline, CDR1 is MGHDK and CDR2 SYGVNS. The CDR3 has 17 amino acids. V trimming: 4 bases; J trimming: 6 bases; junction bases outside the gene matches: 17. The CDR3 spells CASSGYPLRQGRHGYTF. The DNA of the CDR3 is TGTGCCAGCAGTGGGTACCCACTTCGACAGGGTCGCCATGGCTACACCTTC.